This T cell receptor beta chain was found in a study of T cell responses to AZD1222 COVID-19 vaccine. Study findings and constraints: As reported, nearly half of all spike-specific TCRs target variant regions that are unmutated. White British donors predominated, females outnumbered males, and clonal diversity was possibly underestimated.

Germline V CDR1 and CDR2: SQVTM, ANQGSEA. V lost 6 bases to trimming and J lost 8 bases; unmatched junction nucleotides: 5. This CDR3 is 13 amino acids long. This table comes from immunoSEQ multiplex PCR, and its TCRdb copy is limited to in-frame clones, with some not included. The data show roughly 130,000 clones, with approximately 85% seen just once and about 1.6% held by the top ten. To note about this clone: What it recognizes is unknown.

V gene TRBV29-1 combines with J gene TRBJ1-6; TRBD1 matches at 9 bases. The sequence came from an adult in good health. The source was peripheral blood, collected on day 0 of AZD1222 vaccination. The CDR3 loop is CSVARTGDSPLHF. For the CDR3, the DNA is TGCAGCGTCGCTAGGACAGGGGATTCACCCCTCCACTTT.